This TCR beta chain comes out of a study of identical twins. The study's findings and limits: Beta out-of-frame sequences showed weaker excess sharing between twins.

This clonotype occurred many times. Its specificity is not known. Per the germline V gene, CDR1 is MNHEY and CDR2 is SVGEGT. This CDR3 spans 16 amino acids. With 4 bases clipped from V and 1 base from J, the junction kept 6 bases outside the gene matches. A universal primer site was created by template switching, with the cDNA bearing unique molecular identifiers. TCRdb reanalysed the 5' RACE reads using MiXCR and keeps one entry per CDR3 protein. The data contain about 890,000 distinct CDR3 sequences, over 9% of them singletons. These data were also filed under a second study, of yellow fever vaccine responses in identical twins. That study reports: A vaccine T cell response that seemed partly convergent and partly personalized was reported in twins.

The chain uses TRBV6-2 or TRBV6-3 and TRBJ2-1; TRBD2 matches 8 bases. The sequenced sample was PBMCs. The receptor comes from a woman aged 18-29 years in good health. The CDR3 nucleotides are TGTGCCAGCAGTTCGCGACTAGCGAAATCCTACAATGAGCAGTTCTTC. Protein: CASSSRLAKSYNEQFF.